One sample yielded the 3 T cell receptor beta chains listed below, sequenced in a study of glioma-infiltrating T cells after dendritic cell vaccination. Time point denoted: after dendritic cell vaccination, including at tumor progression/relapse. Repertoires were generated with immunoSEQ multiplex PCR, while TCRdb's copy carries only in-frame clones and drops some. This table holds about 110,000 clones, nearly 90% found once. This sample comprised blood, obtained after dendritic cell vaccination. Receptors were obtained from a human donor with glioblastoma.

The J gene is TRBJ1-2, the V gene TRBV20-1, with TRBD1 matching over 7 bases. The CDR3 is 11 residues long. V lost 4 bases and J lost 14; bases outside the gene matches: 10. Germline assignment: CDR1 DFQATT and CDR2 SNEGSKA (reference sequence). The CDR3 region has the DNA TGCAGTGCTATTACCCAGGACAGGTGGACCTTC. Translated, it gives CSAITQDRWTF.

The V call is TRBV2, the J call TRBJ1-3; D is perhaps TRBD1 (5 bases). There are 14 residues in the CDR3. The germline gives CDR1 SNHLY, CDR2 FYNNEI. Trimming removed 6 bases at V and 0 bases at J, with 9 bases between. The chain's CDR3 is CASRTTVSGNTIYF. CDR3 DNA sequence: TGTGCCAGCAGAACGACAGTCTCTGGAAACACCATATATTTT.

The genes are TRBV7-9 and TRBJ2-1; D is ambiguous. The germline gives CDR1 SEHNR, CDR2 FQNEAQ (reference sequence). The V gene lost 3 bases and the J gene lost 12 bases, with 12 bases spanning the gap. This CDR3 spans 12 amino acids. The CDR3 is CASSLTATGQFF. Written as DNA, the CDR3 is TGTGCCAGCAGCTTGACTGCCACGGGGCAGTTCTTC.